This T cell receptor (beta chain) emerged from a study of response to subunit inactivated influenza vaccine. Study observations and caveats: With each seasonal influenza vaccination, the authors suggested, few new T cells are recruited.

Germline values: CDR1 SGDLS, CDR2 YYNGEE. The CDR3 is 15 residues long. About this clonotype itself: What it binds is unknown. At one end the junction does not follow the germline gene, possibly because of a read error.

TCRdb independently ran MiXCR on the RT-PCR reads; one entry per CDR3 protein. The table has approximately 200,000 distinct CDR3 sequences, approximately 15% seen once. The rearrangement joins TRBV9 to TRBJ2-1; TRBD1 matches at 7 bases. This TCR was recovered from a middle-aged man who received an inactivated influenza vaccine. This specimen was CD8+ T cells sorted from PBMCs, taken roughly 5 days after vaccination. CDR3 protein: CASSATGLGYNELFF. CDR3 sequence (DNA): TGTGCCAGCAGCGCGACAGGGTTGGGGTACAATGAGCTGTTCTTC.